The entry below describes one T cell receptor beta chain. The CDR3 contains 13 residues. The germline V gene encodes CDR1 SGDLS and CDR2 YYNGEE. V lost 3 bases to trimming and J lost 4 bases, with 10 bases between them. This sample was taken from a study of T cell responses to AZD1222 COVID-19 vaccine. Libraries were prepared by immunoSEQ multiplex PCR; TCRdb keeps only in-frame clonotypes and omits some of them. The sample shows approximately 160,000 clones, approximately 90% of them seen only once. This clonotype was obtained from an adult in good health. The sequencing used peripheral blood, collected on day 0 of AZD1222 vaccination. The gene calls are TRBV9 and TRBJ1-1, with D hard to call. The CDR3 bases are TGTGCCAGCAGCGCCCTTATTGGCACTGAAGCTTTCTTT. Translating gives CASSALIGTEAFF.